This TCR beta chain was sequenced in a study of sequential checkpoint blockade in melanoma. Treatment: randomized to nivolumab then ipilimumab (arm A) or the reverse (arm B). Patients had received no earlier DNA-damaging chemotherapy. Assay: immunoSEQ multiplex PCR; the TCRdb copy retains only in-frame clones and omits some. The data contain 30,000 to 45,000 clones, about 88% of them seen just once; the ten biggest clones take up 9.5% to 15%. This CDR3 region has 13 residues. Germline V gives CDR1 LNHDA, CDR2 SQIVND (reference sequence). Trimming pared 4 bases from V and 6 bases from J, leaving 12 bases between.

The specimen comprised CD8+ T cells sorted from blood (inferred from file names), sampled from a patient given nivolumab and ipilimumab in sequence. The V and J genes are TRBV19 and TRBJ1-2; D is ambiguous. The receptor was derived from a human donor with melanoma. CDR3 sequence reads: CASSTVPRDGYTF. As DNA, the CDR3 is TGTGCCAGTAGTACCGTCCCACGGGATGGCTACACCTTC.